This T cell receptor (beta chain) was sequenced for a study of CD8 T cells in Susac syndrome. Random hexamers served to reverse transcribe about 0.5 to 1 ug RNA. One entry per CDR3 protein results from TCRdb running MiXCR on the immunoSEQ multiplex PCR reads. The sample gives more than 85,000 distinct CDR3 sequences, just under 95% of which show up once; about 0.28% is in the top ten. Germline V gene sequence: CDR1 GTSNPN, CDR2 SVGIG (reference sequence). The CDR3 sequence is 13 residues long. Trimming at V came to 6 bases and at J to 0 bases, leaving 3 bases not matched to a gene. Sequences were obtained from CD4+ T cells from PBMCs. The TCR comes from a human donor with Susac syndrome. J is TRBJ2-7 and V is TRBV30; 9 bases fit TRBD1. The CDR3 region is CACWTGVSYEQYF. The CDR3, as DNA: TGTGCCTGTTGGACAGGGGTCTCCTACGAGCAGTACTTC.